This is a list of T cell receptor beta chains from one sample in a study of cytomegalovirus exposure and HLA in healthy donors. The assay was immunoSEQ multiplex PCR, and TCRdb's table has in-frame clones only and misses some. The sample lists fewer than 350,000 clones, 88% occurring once. Sequences were obtained from PBMCs. The source of these receptors is a woman aged 18-30 years in good health and CMV-seronegative. CDR3s include the opening cysteine and the closing phenylalanine or tryptophan. A D gene is named only where the DNA matches it firmly. Size is omitted from some rows. Given values are once, few, many or a class for expanded clones.

abundance: once
d_gene: NA
v_gene: TRBV29-1
j_gene: TRBJ1-1
CDR3aa: CSVTPRLGGNTEAFF
CDR3nt: TGCAGCGTGACCCCGAGATTGGGGGGGAACACTGAAGCTTTCTTT

abundance: NA
d_gene: NA
v_gene: TRBV7-3
j_gene: TRBJ2-3
CDR3aa: CASSSTGSGTDTQYF
CDR3nt: TGTGCCAGCAGCTCTACGGGATCCGGCACAGATACGCAGTATTTT

abundance: NA
d_gene: TRBD2
v_gene: TRBV11-2
j_gene: TRBJ2-5
CDR3aa: CASSPNAGGETQYF
CDR3nt: TGTGCCAGCAGCCCCAATGCGGGGGGGGAGACCCAGTACTTC

abundance: once
d_gene: TRBD1
v_gene: TRBV5-6
j_gene: TRBJ2-1
CDR3aa: CASSRDRGILNEQFF
CDR3nt: TGTGCCAGCAGCCGAGACAGGGGTATTTTGAATGAGCAGTTCTTC

abundance: once
d_gene: TRBD2
v_gene: TRBV9
j_gene: TRBJ2-5
CDR3aa: CASSVGTSGGETQYF
CDR3nt: TGTGCCAGCAGCGTAGGAACTAGCGGGGGAGAGACCCAGTACTTC

abundance: NA
d_gene: NA
v_gene: TRBV30
j_gene: TRBJ2-7
CDR3aa: CAWSAGLRGVEQYF
CDR3nt: TGTGCCTGGAGTGCCGGACTCCGCGGGGTCGAGCAGTACTTC

abundance: NA
d_gene: NA
v_gene: TRBV7-3
j_gene: TRBJ2-7
CDR3aa: CASSSTGEQYF
CDR3nt: TGTGCCAGCAGCTCCACGGGTGAGCAGTACTTC

abundance: NA
d_gene: NA
v_gene: TRBV6-5
j_gene: TRBJ2-3
CDR3aa: CASSFGTTDTQYF
CDR3nt: TGTGCCAGCAGTTTCGGGACTACAGATACGCAGTATTTT

abundance: few
d_gene: NA
v_gene: TRBV5-1
j_gene: TRBJ1-2
CDR3aa: CASNPAGAGKYTF
CDR3nt: TGCGCCAGCAACCCCGCAGGGGCAGGGAAGTACACCTTC

abundance: NA
d_gene: NA
v_gene: TRBV10-2
j_gene: TRBJ1-3
CDR3aa: CASSEGGSGNTIYF
CDR3nt: TGCGCCAGCAGTGAGGGAGGCTCTGGAAACACCATATATTTT

abundance: NA
d_gene: NA
v_gene: TRBV29-1
j_gene: TRBJ2-1
CDR3aa: CSVHLLLGNEQFF
CDR3nt: TGCAGCGTCCACCTCCTTCTAGGAAATGAGCAGTTCTTC

abundance: NA
d_gene: TRBD1
v_gene: TRBV28
j_gene: TRBJ1-5
CDR3aa: CASSPGGPEGQPQHF
CDR3nt: TGTGCCAGCAGCCCAGGGGGCCCGGAGGGTCAGCCCCAGCATTTT

abundance: once
d_gene: TRBD2
v_gene: TRBV19
j_gene: TRBJ2-3
CDR3aa: CASSSSGGLTDTQYF
CDR3nt: TGTGCCAGTAGTAGTTCGGGGGGTTTAACAGATACGCAGTATTTT

abundance: few
d_gene: TRBD2
v_gene: TRBV12-5
j_gene: TRBJ2-7
CDR3aa: CASGTTPSGGYEQYF
CDR3nt: TGTGCTAGTGGAACTACCCCCAGCGGGGGCTACGAGCAGTACTTC

abundance: NA
d_gene: NA
v_gene: TRBV28
j_gene: TRBJ1-2
CDR3aa: CASSPPRSPLYGYTF
CDR3nt: TGTGCCAGCAGTCCCCCCCGGAGTCCTCTCTATGGCTACACCTTC

abundance: NA
d_gene: TRBD2
v_gene: TRBV7-2
j_gene: TRBJ2-2
CDR3aa: CASSLTSGSTGELFF
CDR3nt: TGTGCCAGCAGCTTAACTAGCGGGAGCACCGGGGAGCTGTTTTTT

abundance: NA
d_gene: TRBD1
v_gene: TRBV15
j_gene: TRBJ2-1
CDR3aa: CATSRRTGGNNEQFF
CDR3nt: TGTGCCACCAGCAGGAGGACAGGGGGAAACAATGAGCAGTTCTTC

abundance: NA
d_gene: TRBD1
v_gene: TRBV27
j_gene: TRBJ2-6
CDR3aa: CASSPGQGATGANVLTF
CDR3nt: TGTGCCAGCAGTCCGGGACAGGGAGCGACTGGGGCCAACGTCCTGACTTTC

abundance: NA
d_gene: NA
v_gene: TRBV5-1
j_gene: TRBJ2-3
CDR3aa: CASSLPEEVTQYF
CDR3nt: TGCGCCAGCAGCTTGCCGGAGGAGGTTACGCAGTATTTT